This passage covers 23 T cell receptor beta chains from one sample sequenced in a study of blood T cell repertoires in COVID-19. Assay used: immunoSEQ multiplex PCR; TCRdb lists only in-frame clones, some missing. The sample shows about 190,000 clones, 70% to 90% of them seen only once. Source material: peripheral blood. The receptors come from a man aged 35 to 55 with active or convalescent COVID-19.

CDR3 region: CASSLGIDTIYF. The CDR3 DNA is TGTGCCAGCAGTTTAGGTATAGACACCATATATTTT. The chain uses TRBV12-3 or TRBV12-4 and TRBJ1-3; no clear D. The CDR3 length is 12 residues. The V end was cut by 1 base, the J end by 8 bases, with 6 bases between.

The genes are TRBV10-3 and TRBJ2-1; D is perhaps TRBD2 (6 bases). The CDR3 spans 13 residues. CDR1 is ENHRY, CDR2 SYGVKD, per germline. V was clipped by 9 bases and J by 0 bases, with 9 bases between them. The CDR3 coding sequence is TGTGCCATGGGGGGTAGCTCCTACAATGAGCAGTTCTTC. As protein: CAMGGSSYNEQFF.

The V gene is TRBV5-4, the J gene TRBJ1-4, with unresolved D. The CDR3 extends over 15 amino acids. The germline V and J ends were trimmed by 4 bases and 4 bases, with 14 bases remaining between them. Germline values: CDR1 SGHNT, CDR2 YYREEE (reference sequence). The DNA for the CDR3 is TGTGCCAGCAGCGACCGGAGCCAGCTTAATGAAAAACTGTTTTTT. Its translation: CASSDRSQLNEKLFF.

V is TRBV19 and J is TRBJ2-7; D unclear. The CDR3 is 13 amino acids. Deletions cut 4 bases from V and 3 bases from J, with 10 bases between. CDR1 and CDR2 (germline): LNHDA, SQIVND (reference sequence). The CDR3 loop is CASSTLGGYEQYF. The CDR3 nucleotides read TGTGCCAGTAGTACCCTCGGCGGCTACGAGCAGTACTTC.

The gene calls are TRBV3-1 (or the pseudogene TRBV3-2) and TRBJ2-7; 8 bases are a match to TRBD1. CDR1 is LGHDT, CDR2 YNNKEL, per germline (reference sequence). Germline trimming cut 3 bases from V and 6 bases from J; bases unmatched to any gene: 10. CDR3 length: 15 residues. This chain's CDR3 is CASSHDRDRFTEQYF. The CDR3 DNA follows: TGTGCCAGCAGCCACGACCGGGACAGGTTCACCGAGCAGTACTTC.

This clone has a single count. The V call is TRBV4-1, the J call TRBJ2-7, with 7 bases that match TRBD2. Trimming took 5 bases from V and 0 from J; bases not matched to a gene: 7. From germline, CDR1 is MGHRA and CDR2 YSYEKL. This CDR3 has 15 residues. In nucleotides, the CDR3 is TGCGCCAGCAGCGCCGCTAGCGGTAGCTCCTACGAGCAGTACTTC. Protein: CASSAASGSSYEQYF.

The chain employs TRBV6-5 and TRBJ2-7; TRBD2 agrees at 8 bases. This CDR3 region has 13 residues. V dropped 6 bases and J dropped 7; count of bases not matched to a gene: 8. In germline, CDR1 is MNHEY, CDR2 SVGAGI. CDR3 loop: CASRRGAPGEQYF. Written as DNA, the CDR3 is TGTGCCAGCAGGCGGGGGGCCCCAGGGGAGCAGTACTTC.

The rearrangement uses TRBV11-3 and TRBJ1-5, with D hard to call. V was shortened by 5 bases and J by 6 bases, with 11 bases between the two germline ends. The CDR3 consists of 13 residues. CDR1 is SGHNT, CDR2 YENEEA, per germline. CDR3 in amino acids: CASSQTGFQPQHF. DNA for the CDR3: TGTGCCAGCAGCCAAACGGGATTTCAGCCCCAGCATTTT.

CDR3 DNA sequence: TGTGCCAGTAGTATAGTTGGGGGGGCCGGGGAGCTGTTTTTT. Residues: CASSIVGGAGELFF. The chain employs TRBV19 and TRBJ2-2; 7 bases fit TRBD2. Trimming removed 1 base from V and 6 bases from J; junction bases left unmatched: 2. This CDR3 spans 14 amino acids. From germline, CDR1 is LNHDA and CDR2 SQIVND (reference sequence).

This chain links TRBV9 with TRBJ2-5; no definite D call. V was shortened by 0 bases and J by 5 bases, with 14 bases between the two germline ends. CDR3 length equals 15 residues. Germline loops: CDR1 SGDLS, CDR2 YYNGEE. CDR3: CASSVESREWETQYF. DNA of the CDR3: TGTGCCAGCAGCGTAGAGTCACGAGAGTGGGAGACCCAGTACTTC.

This chain joins TRBV2 and TRBJ1-5; D possibly corresponds to TRBD1 (5 bases). The V and J ends lost 7 bases and 0 bases respectively, with 7 bases between them. The CDR3 spans 13 residues. CDR1 is SNHLY and CDR2 is FYNNEI in the germline V gene. CDR3 DNA sequence: TGTGCCAGCAAAGGGGATAGCAATCAGCCCCAGCATTTT. This gives the protein CASKGDSNQPQHF.

V and J are TRBV13 and TRBJ2-7; 9 bases agree with TRBD1. V dropped 6 bases and J dropped 4; count of bases not matched to a gene: 7. CDR1 is PRHDT, CDR2 FYEKMQ, per germline (reference sequence). The CDR3 covers 14 residues. The CDR3 loop is CASSSGTGNYEQYF. The DNA of the CDR3 is TGTGCCAGCAGTTCCGGGACAGGGAATTACGAGCAGTACTTC.

This chain joins TRBV10-1 and TRBJ2-1; TRBD1 agrees at 9 bases. CDR1 is WNHNN and CDR2 is SYGVQD in the germline V gene (reference sequence). V was pared by 0 bases and J by 8 bases, with 8 bases of the junction left unmatched. The CDR3 contains 16 residues. This chain's CDR3 is CASSESGTGKEDEQFF. CDR3 in DNA: TGCGCCAGCAGTGAGTCCGGGACAGGGAAAGAAGATGAGCAGTTCTTC.

The rearrangement joins TRBV5-4 to TRBJ2-7, with TRBD2 identical over 8 bases. The germline gives CDR1 SGHNT, CDR2 YYREEE (reference sequence). The CDR3 extends over 14 amino acids. The junction had 5 bases not matched to a gene; V was cut back by 5 bases and J by 1 base. The CDR3 DNA follows: TGTGCCAGCAGTTCCGGCGGGGGGTCCTACGAGCAGTACTTC. Translating it yields CASSSGGGSYEQYF.

The V and J genes are TRBV29-1 and TRBJ2-2; 7 nucleotides line up with TRBD2. There are 14 residues in the CDR3. Germline V gene data show CDR1 as SQVTM and CDR2 as ANQGSEA. V shed 5 bases, J shed 6 bases, and the junction held 9 bases outside the gene matches. CDR3 loop: CSVSPSGVAGELFF. DNA for the CDR3: TGCAGCGTTTCCCCCAGCGGGGTCGCCGGGGAGCTGTTTTTT.

The J gene is TRBJ1-3, the V gene TRBV2; no clear D gene. This CDR3 region has 15 residues. The germline V gene has CDR1 SNHLY and CDR2 FYNNEI. V was pared by 3 bases and J by 0 bases, with 9 bases between. The DNA of the CDR3 is TGTGCCAGCAGTGATGCGGTTTCCTCTGGAAACACCATATATTTT. Its translation is CASSDAVSSGNTIYF.

The rearrangement uses TRBV9 and TRBJ2-7; D is unclear. Germline-derived CDR1 and CDR2 are SGDLS and YYNGEE. The CDR3 extends over 14 amino acids. V was cut by 4 bases and J by 2 bases, with 13 bases left in between. The CDR3 nucleotides read TGTGCCAGCAGCCTCCAGGTGGGCCCCTACGAGCAGTACTTC. Translation gives CASSLQVGPYEQYF.

The rearrangement joins TRBV7-9 to TRBJ2-7; 7 bases agree with TRBD1. The germline CDR1 and CDR2 sequences are SEHNR and FQNEAQ (reference sequence). Trimming took 5 bases from V and 3 from J; bases not matched to a gene: 10. CDR3 length: 15 amino acids. CDR3 DNA: TGTGCCAGCAGCCTCGGCCTGACAGGGCTCTACGAGCAGTACTTC. This translates into CASSLGLTGLYEQYF.

V is TRBV27 and J is TRBJ1-1; 7 bases map to TRBD1. Germline values: CDR1 MNHEY, CDR2 SMNVEV (reference sequence). The CDR3 is 15 residues long. V lost 3 bases, J lost 7 bases, and 11 bases stayed unmatched. The CDR3 reads CASSFLAVGGGEAFF. In DNA form, the CDR3 reads TGTGCCAGCAGTTTCTTAGCCGTAGGGGGCGGTGAAGCTTTCTTT.

CDR3: CASSADRVRGSPLHF. CDR3 coding DNA: TGTGCCAGCAGCGCGGACAGGGTCAGGGGTTCACCCCTCCACTTT. The chain has TRBV7-2 and TRBJ1-6; TRBD1 aligns across 8 bases. V lost 5 bases and J lost 9; bases outside the gene matches: 9. CDR3 length: 15 residues. Per germline, CDR1 SGHTA and CDR2 FQGNSA.

The chain has TRBV27 and TRBJ1-4; D is possibly TRBD1 (5 bases). The germline V gene has CDR1 MNHEY and CDR2 SMNVEV (reference sequence). Deletions cut 3 bases from V and 8 bases from J, with 16 bases between. The CDR3 has 15 residues. The CDR3 spells CASSFLGQGPEKLFF. Here the CDR3 DNA reads TGTGCCAGCAGTTTCCTCGGGCAGGGCCCCGAAAAACTGTTTTTT.

This chain connects TRBV13 to TRBJ1-6; D is unresolved. V was clipped by 3 bases and J by 6 bases, with 9 bases between them. Looked up from germline, CDR1 is PRHDT and CDR2 is FYEKMQ (reference sequence). The CDR3 totals 14 residues. The DNA for the CDR3 is TGTGCCAGCAGCTTCAGTACAGCTAATTCACCCCTCCACTTT. This codes for CASSFSTANSPLHF.

This chain joins TRBV12-3 or TRBV12-4 and TRBJ2-7; D not resolved. V lost 2 bases to trimming and J lost 4 bases, with 6 bases between them. CDR3 size: 12 residues. CDR3 protein: CASSLTGYEQYF. The CDR3 coding sequence is TGTGCCAGCAGTTTAACGGGTTACGAGCAGTACTTC.